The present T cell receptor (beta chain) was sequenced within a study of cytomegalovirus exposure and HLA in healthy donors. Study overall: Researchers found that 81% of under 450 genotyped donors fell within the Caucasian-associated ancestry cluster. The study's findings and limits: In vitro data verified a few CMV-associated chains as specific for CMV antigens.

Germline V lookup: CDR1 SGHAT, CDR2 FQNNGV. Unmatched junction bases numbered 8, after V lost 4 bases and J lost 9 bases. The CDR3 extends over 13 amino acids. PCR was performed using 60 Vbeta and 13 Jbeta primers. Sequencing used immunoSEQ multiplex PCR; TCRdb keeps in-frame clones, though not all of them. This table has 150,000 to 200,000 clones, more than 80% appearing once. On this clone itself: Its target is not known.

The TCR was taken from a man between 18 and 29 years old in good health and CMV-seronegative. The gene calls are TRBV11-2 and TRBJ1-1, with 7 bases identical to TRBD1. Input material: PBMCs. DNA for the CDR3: TGTGCCAGCAGCTACCGGGACAGTTCTAAAGCTTTCTTT. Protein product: CASSYRDSSKAFF.